This TCR beta chain was recorded in a study of blood T cell repertoires in COVID-19 (TCRdb year 2020). For the wider study: Samples covering the acute and convalescent phases of COVID-19 were provided by collaborators in the United States, Italy and Spain. The material from the prospective study consisted of cDNA or gDNA derived from T cells, B-cell-depleted T cells, or PBMCs. Subjects who had been exposed to COVID-19, were actively infected with it, or had recovered from it provided the deeply sampled blood TCRbeta repertoires that made up the dataset. The repertoires were made available in a free public database intended to serve as a resource for research on the immune response to SARS-CoV-2. Samples were obtained from the ongoing ImmuneRACE study (first 160 participants) and from about 1,300 subjects provided by 6 global collaborators. A de-identified subject ID, COVID-19 status, age in years and sex were almost always included in the sample metadata. HLA class I and class II types, where available, came from metadata supplied by the sample provider rather than from assay-based typing. Study-level results and caveats: Clinical and demographic metadata were provided uncurated, with the amount varying by source and participant.

Concerning this clone itself: What antigen it recognizes has not been identified. Per-base qualities were not stored, and no clone one base away is much larger.

Participants in the prospective study were enrolled through a virtual design, were aged roughly 18 to 90 years, and lived in some 24 United States geographic areas. To assign participants to cohorts, the prospective study relied on clinical history that participants themselves reported in a screening survey and a study questionnaire. Mobile phlebotomists in the prospective study collected whole blood, serum and a nasopharyngeal or oropharyngeal swab from every participant. Additional blood draws and questionnaires over a roughly two-month period could optionally be provided by prospective study participants. Blood samples from the prospective study were shipped frozen or at room temperature prior to DNA extraction. V lost 8 bases and J lost 12 bases; the stretch between them is 10 bases long. CDR1 and CDR2, looked up from the germline V gene (reference sequence), are LNHDA and SQIVND. The CDR3 covers 9 residues, taking in both the cysteine and the phenylalanine. Solely the CDR3 DNA is kept, with 27 bases framed from the first base.

TCRbeta CDR3 regions were amplified from genomic DNA by means of the immunoSEQ Assay, a bias-controlled multiplex PCR. The authors' analysis ran thus. The number of nucleated cells in each sample was estimated from the amplification of reference gene primers within the assay. Sequence reads were collapsed and filtered to measure the absolute abundance of every unique TCRbeta CDR3 rearrangement. For each sample, productive Simpson clonality was calculated as the square root of Simpson's diversity index over productive rearrangements. The source is immuneACCESS, and TCRdb retained only in-frame sequences with V and J called. Part of the clones is not carried over; for the studies checked, unresolved V genes explain less than half of this, and the remainder is unexplained. That table is the source of V, J and clone size, and D and trimming were worked out from the DNA. For this sample there are about 250,000 clones; around nine tenths appear just once. The top ten clones comprise around 4.2% of the sample.

The V gene is TRBV19 and the J gene is TRBJ1-2; no D gene call is confident. Source material: PBMCs or T cells enriched from blood (not recorded which). The origin of this receptor is a woman in her 30s with acute COVID-19. For the CDR3, the sequence is CASGPPNTF. The sequence in DNA is TGTGCCAGTGGCCCTCCCAACACCTTC.